This passage covers 7 T cell receptor beta chains from one sample sequenced in a study of blood T cell repertoires in COVID-19. The assay was immunoSEQ multiplex PCR, and TCRdb's table has in-frame clones only and misses some. The sample has just over 650,000 clones, 85% to 90% seen once. Sequencing was done on a sample of peripheral blood. These receptors came from a woman under 30 with acute or convalescent COVID-19.

This chain links TRBV29-1 with TRBJ1-1, with 7 positions matching TRBD1. This CDR3 has 13 residues. CDR1 SQVTM and CDR2 ANQGSEA come from the germline V gene. The trim removed 6 bases at V and 3 bases at J, leaving 7 bases unmatched. DNA of the CDR3: TGCAGCGTCCCCGAGGGGGCCGACACTGAAGCTTTCTTT. This translates into CSVPEGADTEAFF. The full variable domain, rest sourced from reference TRBV29-1 and TRBJ1-1, is SAVISQKPSRDICQRGTSLTIQCQVDSQVTMMFWYRQQPGQSLTLIATANQGSEATYESGFVIDKFPISRPNLTFSTLTVSNMSPEDSSIYLCSVPEGADTEAFFGQGTRLTVV.

This clone was seen only a few times. V usage is TRBV6-5 and J usage is TRBJ1-5; 7 bases are shared with TRBD1. The V gene end was trimmed by 4 bases and the J gene end by 5 bases; junction bases not matched to a gene: 8. CDR3 length equals 15 residues. The germline V gene has CDR1 MNHEY and CDR2 SVGAGI. CDR3 nucleotides: TGTGCCAGCAGTTCCGGACTCACAGGGGATCAGCCCCAGCATTTT. Translated: CASSSGLTGDQPQHF.

The chain uses TRBV7-6 and TRBJ2-3, with TRBD1 matching over 10 bases. The CDR3 length is 19 residues. Germline V gene sequence: CDR1 SGHVS, CDR2 FNYEAQ. Trimming took 1 base from V and 0 from J; bases not matched to a gene: 10. CDR3 nucleotides: TGTGCCAGCAGCTTAGTCAGAGGGACAGGGGCCCACAGCACAGATACGCAGTATTTT. This encodes CASSLVRGTGAHSTDTQYF.

V is TRBV5-1 and J is TRBJ1-2; tentative D call: TRBD1 (5 bases). The CDR3 runs 14 residues. Trimming removed 3 bases from V and 6 bases from J, with 15 bases in between. The germline V gene encodes CDR1 SGHRS and CDR2 YFSETQ. The CDR3 bases are TGCGCCAGCAGCTCCGAACAGGTGGTGAATGGCTACACCTTC. Amino acids: CASSSEQVVNGYTF.

This rearrangement joins TRBV6-5 to TRBJ2-1, with TRBD2 matching 8 bases. Trimming cost V 6 bases and J 8 bases; bases outside gene matches: 12. Germline loops: CDR1 MNHEY, CDR2 SVGAGI. The CDR3 is made up of 15 amino acids. As DNA, the CDR3 is TGTGCCAGCAGCCCCGGGACTAGGGCGGTCGATGAGCAGTTCTTC. This gives the protein CASSPGTRAVDEQFF.

This clone was observed a handful of times. V is TRBV9 and J is TRBJ2-1; possibly TRBD2 for D (5 bases). Trimming took 0 bases from V and 9 from J, leaving 13 bases between them. This CDR3 has 14 amino acids. Germline CDR1 is SGDLS and CDR2 is YYNGEE. Here the CDR3 DNA reads TGTGCCAGCAGCGTAGGAGGGAGTAAGAGTGAGCAGTTCTTC. Its protein product is CASSVGGSKSEQFF.

CDR3 in amino acids: CASSIDRANTQYF. CDR3 DNA sequence: TGTGCCAGTAGTATAGACCGCGCGAATACGCAGTATTTT. The V call is TRBV19, the J call TRBJ2-3; no firm D call. This CDR3 has 13 amino acids. CDR1 and CDR2 from the germline V gene are LNHDA and SQIVND (reference sequence). V dropped 0 bases and J dropped 7 bases, with 8 bases sitting between them.